This T cell receptor (beta chain) came from a study of blood T cells in healthy people across ages. The study's findings and limits: Because donor CMV status was unknown, expanded clonotype changes were possibly confounded. Age brought a roughly linear fall in TCR beta diversity measured per million T cells. A conclusive naive versus antigen-experienced comparison was prevented by the unsorted PBMCs.

The sample holds a few counts of this clonotype. The antigen remains undetermined. Through a sample-barcoded 5' primer and a J-beta primer mix, a second PCR was run for roughly 7 to 12 cycles. Any given sample supplied a minimum of 3 million CDR3-containing paired-end reads. One entry per CDR3 protein, called by TCRdb with MiXCR from the 5' RACE reads. Of roughly 1.6 million distinct CDR3 sequences in the sample, roughly 32% were seen once. CDR3 size: 14 residues. The V gene's germline CDR1 is DFQATT and CDR2 SNEGSKA (reference sequence). This TCR derives from a young woman in good health. Input material: blood. V and J are TRBV20-1 and TRBJ2-1; a possible D gene is TRBD2 (6 bases). The CDR3 here is CQTGKASDPHEQFF. For the CDR3, the DNA is TGCCAAACCGGGAAGGCTAGCGATCCCCATGAGCAGTTCTTC.